The present TCR beta chain was sequenced within a study of blood T cells in healthy people across ages (dated by TCRdb to about 2015). Regarding the study in general: In model experiments, template switching captured roughly one uniquely barcoded TCR beta cDNA molecule for every two T cells. Donors were grouped into four age groups: young (average approximately 16 years), middle-aged (around 39), aged (around 60) and long-lived (over 80). Using the same blood draw, the study looked at two additional independent replicas of 1 million unique cDNA reads for two donors, one aged 18 to 30 and the other aged 80 or older. The study measured age-related changes in TCR beta repertoire diversity using deep sequencing normalized with unique cDNA molecular identifiers. General study outcomes and caveats: The long-lived group showed more naive CD4+ T cells, fewer expanded clones and increased TCR diversity than the aged group, suggesting age selection. As age increased, observed TCR beta diversity per million T cells dropped in a roughly linear way, and a significant reduction was already evident by age 40. Since profiling was done on bulk unsorted PBMCs, naive and antigen-experienced compartments could not be conclusively compared. Estimates of total diversity based on one million sequenced T cells were considered lower bounds and underestimates. The percentage of naive T cells measured by flow cytometry correlated strongly with observed TCR beta diversity. Because the CMV infection status of the donors was unknown, age-related changes in expanded clonotypes may potentially have been confounded.

Systemically healthy Caucasian individuals from Russia, 39 in total and aged roughly 6 to 100 years, were included as donors. Each donor gave ten milliliters of peripheral blood, collected into EDTA-treated Vacutainer tubes. Ficoll-Paque density-gradient centrifugation was used to isolate PBMCs, with at least 7 million per sample. Trizol reagent was used to extract total RNA from PBMCs, with at least 5 micrograms per sample. For every donor, an aliquot of PBMCs went through flow cytometry to measure the percentages of naive CD45RAhigh/CD27high T cells. Comment on this clonotype: Its antigen target is currently unknown. Base qualities were left out, and no much larger clone turns up one base away.

The library came from 5' RACE. TCRdb shows the sequencer as Illumina HiSeq 2500. A second PCR of roughly 6 to 12 cycles was run with a J-beta primer mix and a sample-barcoded 5' primer. A template-switch 5' adaptor carrying 12 random nucleotides introduced a unique molecular identifier onto each TCR beta cDNA molecule. Each sample yielded at least 3 million CDR3-containing paired-end reads. All of the RNA was converted into first-strand cDNA using the Mint cDNA synthesis kit, with a TRBC-specific oligonucleotide serving as the primer. Following uracil-DNA glycosylase treatment, all cDNA underwent a first 18-cycle PCR with the universal primers M1SS and BC2_uni_R. On the study's bioinformatics: For normalization, 1 million high-quality reads were randomly selected from each sample, with every read carrying a distinct molecular identifier. Instead of being binned into consensus sequences, reads that shared molecular identifiers were thrown out. CDR3 identification, clonotype clustering and error correction used MiTCR with a Q25 quality threshold and the strictest error-elimination algorithm. A nonparametric unseen species model with Euler transformation was used to estimate lower-bound total TCR beta diversity. TCRdb trimmed the raw reads at Q25, called clones with MiXCR and kept productive beta chains. Identical CDR3 proteins give one entry, which carries the most common genes and DNA. The V and J calls and clone size are TCRdb's, not the authors'. This sample is represented by 450,000 to 650,000 distinct CDR3 sequences; around 24% of them were singletons. The top ten hold around 10% of the sample.

The V and J ends are trimmed by 4 bases and 1 base, leaving 10 bases between them. CDR1 and CDR2, looked up from the germline V gene (reference sequence), are PRHDT and FYEKMQ. The CDR3 covers 14 residues, taking in both the cysteine and the phenylalanine. Only CDR3 DNA remains: 42 bases, in frame from the first base. These data also formed part of another study, on T cells of mothers and their children. According to the second study: Nine systemically healthy Caucasian individuals, comprising three mothers and their six children, were included as donors. cDNA synthesis consumed the entire amount of extracted RNA, loaded at around 1.5 ug RNA in each 15 ul reaction. In the second PCR, sample barcodes and 2-4 random nucleotides were introduced via the M1S primer. Over 9 million TCR beta CDR3 reads came from each mother, compared with 3.3 million or so reads from each child. Thymic selection shapes the output of TCR recombination in a similar way in related and unrelated pairs, and inherited differences have a minor effect. Normalized repertoire overlap was always slightly but never significantly higher in related than unrelated mother-child pairs. With a sensitivity of approximately 100 clones per million clonotypes, no persistent microchimeric T cell clones were detected. The study used deep NGS to compare TCR beta repertoires of mothers and children, seeking features distinguishing related mother-child pairs from unrelated individuals. On average, the children were approximately 11 +/- 4 years old, while the mothers were around 40 +/- 4 years old. After adapter ligation was performed with NEBNext reagents, the libraries were sequenced on an Illumina HiSeq 2000 with 100+100 nt paired-end reads. To prevent cross-contamination, the mother and child libraries were prepared a month apart and were sequenced in separate runs. Between 500,000 and 2,000,000 distinct TCR beta clonotypes were identified per donor. Naive TCR beta clonotypes were estimated from low-frequency clonotypes matched to each donor's FACS-determined naive share, without sorting.

The rearrangement joined TRBV13 to TRBJ1-1, and TRBD1 may be the D gene, going by 5 matching bases. The sequencing sample was made of blood. This receptor was identified in a boy aged 10-17 years in good health. The DNA is TGTGCCAGCAGCTCCGGACATGGGAACACTGAAGCTTTCTTT. Its protein is CASSSGHGNTEAFF.